These 17 T cell receptor beta chains came from one sample sequenced in a study of T cells in Graves' hyperthyroidism and ophthalmopathy. RNA transcripts provided the source from which TCR beta CDR3 regions were amplified. A first-round RT-PCR of the TCR CDR3 used the HTBI primer set. MiXCR, run by TCRdb on the multiplex PCR reads, gives a single entry per CDR3 protein. The table lists roughly 740,000 distinct CDR3 sequences, roughly 15% of them singletons. Material: blood. The receptor source for this set is a young man with Graves' hyperthyroidism.

The chain has TRBV24-1 and TRBJ2-1, with a tentative D call TRBD1 (6 bases). Trimming pared 3 bases from V and 4 bases from J, leaving 18 bases between. This CDR3 has 17 amino acids. Germline CDR1 reads KGHDR; CDR2 reads SFDVKD. CDR3 nucleotide sequence: TGTGCCACCAGTGATATGGCCCCGCAGGGGATTTACAATGAGCAGTTCTTC. This sequence encodes CATSDMAPQGIYNEQFF.

The rearrangement links TRBV19 to TRBJ2-7; 10 bases are a match to TRBD2. Germline V gene sequence: CDR1 LNHDA, CDR2 SQIVND (reference sequence). After removal of 3 bases from V and 5 bases from J, the junction contained 7 bases not matched to a gene. This CDR3 region has 15 residues. The DNA for the CDR3 is TGTGCCAGTAGTATCAGAGCGGGAGGGCCGGACGAGCAGTACTTC. It encodes CASSIRAGGPDEQYF.

In this sample, this clonotype turned up a few times. The chain employs TRBV6-1 and TRBJ2-3; 7 bases align to TRBD2. Germline loops: CDR1 MNHNS, CDR2 SASEGT. V gave up 6 bases and J gave up 0 bases; unmatched junction bases: 12. The CDR3 runs 17 residues. In DNA, the CDR3 is TGTGCCAGCAGAAGACTAGCCGGGGGGATTAGCACAGATACGCAGTATTTT. Translation gives CASRRLAGGISTDTQYF.

Here the CDR3 DNA reads TGTGCCAGTAGGGACGGGAGGGTGGGGCAGCCCCAGCATTTT. Translating gives CASRDGRVGQPQHF. The rearrangement uses TRBV19 and TRBJ1-5; D unresolved. Germline V gives CDR1 LNHDA, CDR2 SQIVND (reference sequence). This CDR3 spans 14 amino acids. Trimming left V 6 bases short and J 7 bases short, with 16 bases between. The full variable domain, in which reference TRBV19 and TRBJ1-5 provide the parts outside the CDR3, is DGGITQSPKYLFRKEGQNVTLSCEQNLNHDAMYWYRQDPGQGLRLIYYSQIVNDFQKGDIAEGYSVSREKKESFPLTVTSAQKNPTAFYLCASRDGRVGQPQHFGDGTRLSIL.

The rearrangement links TRBV20-1 to TRBJ1-1; 11 positions agree with TRBD1. CDR3 length: 14 amino acids. Per germline, CDR1 DFQATT and CDR2 SNEGSKA (reference sequence). J lost 5 bases, V lost 2 bases, and 4 bases had no gene match. The CDR3 DNA follows: TGCAGTGCTAGATTATGGGACAGGGGGACTGAAGCTTTCTTT. Translated, it gives CSARLWDRGTEAFF.

This clonotype was seen a handful of times. This chain links TRBV4-3 with TRBJ2-7; D is undetermined. CDR3 length equals 13 residues. With 1 base removed from V and 5 bases from J, the gap between germline ends came to 9 bases. Germline loops: CDR1 LGHNA, CDR2 YSLEER. The CDR3 sequence: CASSQGEGHEQYF. Written as DNA, the CDR3 is TGCGCCAGCAGCCAAGGGGAAGGACACGAGCAGTACTTC.

This rearrangement joins TRBV4-1 to TRBJ2-1; maybe TRBD2 (5 bases). V was clipped by 1 base and J by 4 bases, with 17 bases between them. The length of the CDR3 is 17 residues. Germline V gene sequence: CDR1 MGHRA, CDR2 YSYEKL. CDR3 sequence (DNA): TGCGCCAGCAGCCAAGGTGGCGCGGGCACCAGATACAATGAGCAGTTCTTC. Translated, it gives CASSQGGAGTRYNEQFF.

This clonotype showed up many times. The gene calls are TRBV27 and TRBJ2-1; D could derive from TRBD1 or TRBD2 (5 bases each). The CDR3 is 15 residues long. The germline V gene encodes CDR1 MNHEY and CDR2 SMNVEV (reference sequence). V was pared by 5 bases and J by 7 bases, with 18 bases between. The CDR3 sequence is CASSPRGERLNEQFF. DNA for the CDR3: TGTGCCAGCAGTCCCCGAGGGGAAAGACTAAATGAGCAGTTCTTC.

This clonotype was recorded many times. The chain carries TRBV6-1 and TRBJ2-1, with D hard to call. Trimming pared 6 bases from V and 0 bases from J, leaving 9 bases between. CDR1 and CDR2 (germline): MNHNS, SASEGT. The CDR3 length is 14 residues. CDR3 protein: CASRPGDSYNEQFF. DNA of the CDR3: TGTGCCAGCAGGCCTGGAGACTCCTACAATGAGCAGTTCTTC.

J is TRBJ1-5 and V is TRBV28; tentative D call: TRBD1 (5 bases). The CDR3 runs to 16 residues. V was trimmed by 3 bases and J by 0 bases, leaving 12 bases between them. Germline V gene lookup returns CDR1 MDHEN and CDR2 SYDVKM. CDR3 sequence (DNA): TGTGCCAGCAGTTTTCCGGGACGGTATAGCAATCAGCCCCAGCATTTT. It is translated as CASSFPGRYSNQPQHF.

This chain uses TRBV18 with TRBJ2-3; D is unresolved. Deletions cut 0 bases from V and 4 bases from J, with 14 bases between. The CDR3 extends over 16 amino acids. Germline CDR1 is KGHSH and CDR2 is LQKENI. The CDR3 nucleotides read TGTGCCAGCTCACCACCCCCAAGACCTGTCGCAGATACGCAGTATTTT. Its protein product is CASSPPPRPVADTQYF.

Ten or more counts support this clonotype. The rearrangement links TRBV6-5 to TRBJ2-1; D is unresolved. The CDR3 loop spans 14 amino acids. Trimming took off 2 bases at V and 9 bases at J, with 14 bases between the two ends. CDR1 and CDR2 from the germline V gene are MNHEY and SVGAGI. The CDR3 here is CASSYEAGPGEQFF. The CDR3 DNA reads as TGTGCCAGCAGTTACGAGGCCGGGCCCGGTGAGCAGTTCTTC.

The chain combines TRBV20-1 with TRBJ2-5; 10 bases match TRBD2. With 3 bases clipped from V and 12 bases from J, the junction kept 10 bases outside the gene matches. The CDR3 sequence is 13 residues long. Germline-derived CDR1 and CDR2 are DFQATT and SNEGSKA (reference sequence). The CDR3 spells CSASWLAGVSEYF. CDR3 DNA sequence: TGCAGTGCTAGTTGGCTAGCGGGAGTATCGGAGTACTTC.

This clonotype was detected a few times. The chain couples TRBV2 to TRBJ2-7; 9 bases agree with TRBD1. Looked up from germline, CDR1 is SNHLY and CDR2 is FYNNEI. The junction had 10 bases not matched to a gene; V was cut back by 2 bases and J by 5 bases. This CDR3 comprises 16 residues. The CDR3 spells CASSERGRDRVDEQYF. In nucleotides, the CDR3 is TGTGCCAGCAGTGAAAGGGGAAGGGACAGGGTTGACGAGCAGTACTTC.

In regard to this clonotype: With a much larger clone just one base away, this may be a read error. CDR3: CASSSGGRGHEQYF. The CDR3, as DNA: TGTGCCAGCAGTTCCGGTGGCAGGGGACACGAGCAGTACTTC. This chain links TRBV28 with TRBJ2-7, with D perhaps TRBD1 (6 bases). CDR3 length equals 14 residues. V was clipped by 4 bases and J by 5 bases, with 15 bases between them. The germline CDR1 and CDR2 sequences are MDHEN and SYDVKM.

The chain carries TRBV12-3 or TRBV12-4 and TRBJ2-7, with a weak D call TRBD2 (5 bases). CDR3 length equals 14 residues. V dropped 3 bases and J dropped 5 bases, with 14 bases sitting between them. The CDR3 here is CASSFVGVTNEQYF. The CDR3 bases are TGTGCCAGCAGTTTCGTGGGAGTGACAAACGAGCAGTACTTC.

Note on this clonotype: With a much larger clone just one base away, this may be a read error. V is TRBV9 and J is TRBJ2-5; 9 nucleotides line up with TRBD1. This CDR3 has 15 residues. Germline V CDR1 and CDR2: SGDLS, YYNGEE. V gave up 8 bases and J gave up 4 bases; unmatched junction bases: 12. CDR3 sequence reads: CARTPSGQGTETQYF. In DNA, the CDR3 is TGTGCCAGAACCCCATCGGGACAGGGAACAGAGACCCAGTACTTC.